These 7 T cell receptor beta chains were sequenced from one sample in a study of T-cell memory formation after mild COVID-19. TCRdb reprocessed the 5' RACE reads via MiXCR and lists one record per CDR3 protein. The data hold 380,000 or so distinct CDR3 sequences, with 13% to 15% observed a single time. The sample comprised PBMCs or a T cell subset sorted from them (not recorded which). These TCRs come from a man aged 18 to 30 who had mild COVID-19 (a few samples of this study predate the infection). Cell type and time point are not known.

This rearrangement joins TRBV11-2 to TRBJ2-2; D might be TRBD2 (6 bases). The CDR3 runs to 15 residues. CDR1 SGHAT and CDR2 FQNNGV come from the germline V gene. The ends were cut back, 5 bases at V and 6 bases at J, with 16 bases in the middle. As DNA, the CDR3 is TGTGCCAGCAGCGGGCTCCGGGGGTTCGCCGGGGAGCTGTTTTTT. This translates into CASSGLRGFAGELFF. The full variable domain, completed using reference TRBV11-2 and TRBJ2-2, is EAGVAQSPRYKIIEKRQSVAFWCNPISGHATLYWYQQILGQGPKLLIQFQNNGVVDDSQLPKDRFSAERLKGVDSTLKIQPAKLEDSAVYLCASSGLRGFAGELFFGEGSRLTVL.

The chain recombines TRBV6-6 with TRBJ2-1; D is possibly TRBD1 or TRBD2 (6 bases each). Germline V gene lookup returns CDR1 MNHNY and CDR2 SVGAGI (reference sequence). There are 15 residues in the CDR3. V was cut by 2 bases and J by 3 bases, with 11 bases left in between. CDR3 residues: CASSYDGGVYNEQFF. CDR3 nucleotide sequence: TGTGCCAGCAGTTACGACGGGGGCGTCTACAATGAGCAGTTCTTC.

This chain joins TRBV7-8 and TRBJ2-5; 8 bases agree with TRBD1. The CDR3 is made up of 15 amino acids. Germline CDR1 reads SGHVS; CDR2 reads FQNEAQ. Trimming cost V 5 bases and J 1 base; bases outside gene matches: 6. The CDR3 loop reads CASSAQGAGQETQYF. CDR3 DNA: TGTGCCAGCAGCGCCCAGGGGGCCGGCCAAGAGACCCAGTACTTC.

This clonotype has only one observation. V usage is TRBV4-1 and J usage is TRBJ2-5; TRBD1 matches 9 bases. With V trimmed by 4 bases and J by 3 bases, 6 bases remained unmatched. Germline CDR1 and CDR2: MGHRA and YSYEKL. The CDR3 is 15 amino acids. The CDR3 DNA follows: TGCGCCAGCAGCCCCGAGGGACAGGGAGAAGAGACCCAGTACTTC. This sequence encodes CASSPEGQGEETQYF.

This clonotype was counted only a few times. The rearrangement uses TRBV5-1 and TRBJ2-3, with TRBD2 as a possible D gene (6 bases). Per germline, CDR1 SGHRS and CDR2 YFSETQ. V lost 3 bases and J lost 0, with 14 bases in between. The CDR3 consists of 16 residues. The CDR3 region is CASSSRDSTSTDTQYF. The CDR3 DNA sequence: TGCGCCAGCAGCTCCCGGGACTCGACTAGCACAGATACGCAGTATTTT.

In its sample, this clonotype was seen a few times. The V call is TRBV4-1, the J call TRBJ1-1, with 8 bases identical to TRBD1. The V segment lost 3 bases and the J segment 7 bases; nucleotides outside the gene matches: 10. The CDR3 runs 15 residues. Germline V lookup: CDR1 MGHRA, CDR2 YSYEKL. The CDR3 DNA reads as TGCGCCAGCAGCCAGCCCGACCGGGACAGGATTGAAGCTTTCTTT. Its translation: CASSQPDRDRIEAFF.

This clonotype was found a few times. This chain joins TRBV7-9 and TRBJ2-7; D uncertain. The V and J ends lost 5 bases and 0 bases respectively, with 8 bases between them. Germline values: CDR1 SEHNR, CDR2 FQNEAQ (reference sequence). The length of the CDR3 is 13 residues. The CDR3 DNA sequence: TGTGCCAGCAGCACTCCTAGCTCCTACGAGCAGTACTTC. Translated: CASSTPSSYEQYF.